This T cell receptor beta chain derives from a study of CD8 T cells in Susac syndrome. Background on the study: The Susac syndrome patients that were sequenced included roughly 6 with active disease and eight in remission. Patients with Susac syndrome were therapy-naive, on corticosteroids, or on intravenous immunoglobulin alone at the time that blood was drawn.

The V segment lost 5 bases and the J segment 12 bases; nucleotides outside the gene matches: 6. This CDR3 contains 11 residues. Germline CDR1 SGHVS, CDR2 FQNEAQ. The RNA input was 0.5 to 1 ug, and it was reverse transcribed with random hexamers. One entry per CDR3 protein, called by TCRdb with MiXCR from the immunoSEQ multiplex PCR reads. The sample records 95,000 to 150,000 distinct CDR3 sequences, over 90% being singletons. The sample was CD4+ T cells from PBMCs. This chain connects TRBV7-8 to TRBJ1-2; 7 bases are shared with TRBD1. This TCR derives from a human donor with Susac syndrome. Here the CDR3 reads CASSPDRINTF. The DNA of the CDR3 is TGTGCCAGCAGCCCGGACAGGATTAACACCTTC.